The next 32 T cell receptor beta chains were all read from a single sample in a study of T cell responses to AZD1222 COVID-19 vaccine. Here immunoSEQ multiplex PCR was the method, and the copy in TCRdb shows in-frame clones only, minus some. The sample lists 150,000 or so clones, more than 75% occurring once. The sample here was peripheral blood, taken on day 0 of AZD1222 vaccination. The receptors come from an adult in good health.

This clone was detected only a few times. The chain combines TRBV4-1 with TRBJ2-7; 11 bases are shared with TRBD2. The CDR3 has 16 amino acids. The germline CDR1 and CDR2 sequences are MGHRA and YSYEKL. V gave up 1 base and J gave up 2 bases; unmatched junction bases: 4. CDR3 protein: CASSQALAGVAYEQYF. DNA of the CDR3: TGCGCCAGCAGCCAAGCACTAGCGGGAGTGGCCTACGAGCAGTACTTC.

The V and J genes are TRBV5-6 and TRBJ2-2; D is possibly TRBD1 or TRBD2 (5 bases each). Looked up from germline, CDR1 is SGHDT and CDR2 is YYEEEE. This CDR3 has 15 amino acids. V was pared by 4 bases and J by 3 bases, with 13 bases between. CDR3 DNA: TGTGCCAGCAGCCTGGGACCGAGGCACACCGGGGAGCTGTTTTTT. Protein sequence: CASSLGPRHTGELFF.

The chain has TRBV4-3 and TRBJ1-2, with D hard to call. With 1 base removed from V and 2 bases from J, the gap between germline ends came to 8 bases. This CDR3 is 14 amino acids long. Germline-derived CDR1 and CDR2 are LGHNA and YSLEER. The CDR3 nucleotides are TGCGCCAGCAGCCAAGGTACGGGGAACTATGGCTACACCTTC. It codes for CASSQGTGNYGYTF.

The chain carries TRBV5-6 and TRBJ1-4; D ambiguous. The CDR3 has 13 residues. Trimming removed 0 bases at V and 8 bases at J, with 8 bases between. Germline CDR1 is SGHDT and CDR2 is YYEEEE. CDR3 nucleotide sequence: TGTGCCAGCAGCTTGGATTTGGAGGAAAAACTGTTTTTT. Translating gives CASSLDLEEKLFF. The whole variable domain, remainder taken from reference TRBV5-6 and TRBJ1-4, is DAGVTQSPTHLIKTRGQQVTLRCSPKSGHDTVSWYQQALGQGPQFIFQYYEEEERQRGNFPDRFSGHQFPNYSSELNVNALLLGDSALYLCASSLDLEEKLFFGSGTQLSVL.

This clone was observed once. The genes are TRBV7-2 and TRBJ2-7; 10 nucleotides line up with TRBD2. The CDR3 loop spans 14 amino acids. V trimming: 1 base; J trimming: 6 bases; junction bases outside the gene matches: 3. Per germline, CDR1 SGHTA and CDR2 FQGNSA. The CDR3 bases are TGTGCCAGCAGCTTAGGTGTAGCGGGAGGCGAGCAGTACTTC. Its protein is CASSLGVAGGEQYF.

This chain links TRBV5-1 with TRBJ2-1, with D perhaps TRBD2 (5 bases). The V end lost 3 bases, the J end lost 4 bases, and 11 bases lay between the germline ends. Germline CDR1 is SGHRS and CDR2 is YFSETQ. The CDR3 sequence is 14 residues long. The CDR3 DNA is TGCGCCAGCAGCTCCCCGGGCGGGTACAATGAGCAGTTCTTC. Protein sequence: CASSSPGGYNEQFF. Supplemented by reference TRBV5-1 and TRBJ2-1, the full variable domain reads KAGVTQTPRYLIKTRGQQVTLSCSPISGHRSVSWYQQTPGQGLQFLFEYFSETQRNKGNFPGRFSGRQFSNSRSEMNVSTLELGDSALYLCASSSPGGYNEQFFGPGTRLTVL.

The V call is TRBV28, the J call TRBJ2-1; weak D call: TRBD2 (7 bases). This CDR3 spans 18 amino acids. Trimming took off 1 base at V and 10 bases at J, with 26 bases between the two ends. Germline-derived CDR1 and CDR2 are MDHEN and SYDVKM. Here the CDR3 reads CASSLFTGEGGEKREQFF. The CDR3 coding sequence is TGTGCCAGCAGTTTATTTACCGGGGAGGGGGGCGAGAAAAGGGAGCAGTTCTTC. Variable domain in full (rest from reference TRBV28 and TRBJ2-1): DVKVTQSSRYLVKRTGEKVFLECVQDMDHENMFWYRQDPGLGLRLIYFSYDVKMKEKGDIPEGYSVSREKKERFSLILESASTNQTSMYLCASSLFTGEGGEKREQFFGPGTRLTVL.

The chain carries TRBV28 and TRBJ2-7, with TRBD1 matching 8 bases. CDR1 and CDR2 (germline): MDHEN, SYDVKM. V shed 3 bases and J 3 bases; nucleotides not matched to a gene: 4. The CDR3 extends over 14 amino acids. CDR3 DNA: TGTGCCAGCAGTTTGACAGGGGAATTCTACGAGCAGTACTTC. Amino acid sequence: CASSLTGEFYEQYF. The entire variable domain, with the rest obtained from reference TRBV28 and TRBJ2-7, is as follows: DVKVTQSSRYLVKRTGEKVFLECVQDMDHENMFWYRQDPGLGLRLIYFSYDVKMKEKGDIPEGYSVSREKKERFSLILESASTNQTSMYLCASSLTGEFYEQYFGPGTRLTVT.

This chain joins TRBV28 and TRBJ2-7, with 8 positions matching TRBD1. The germline V gene encodes CDR1 MDHEN and CDR2 SYDVKM. V was pared by 5 bases and J by 9 bases, with 12 bases of the junction left unmatched. This CDR3 has 14 residues. The CDR3 region has the DNA TGTGCCAGCAGTCCTGGGGACAGGCGATCACCGCAGTACTTC. The encoded protein is CASSPGDRRSPQYF.

The V gene is TRBV18, the J gene TRBJ1-4; TRBD1 might be the D (6 bases). This CDR3 contains 14 residues. Germline CDR1 reads KGHSH; CDR2 reads LQKENI. The V and J ends lost 4 bases and 7 bases respectively, with 13 bases between them. CDR3 sequence reads: CASSQTGPSEKLFF. The DNA for the CDR3 is TGTGCCAGCTCACAAACAGGGCCAAGTGAAAAACTGTTTTTT.

This rearrangement joins TRBV7-9 to TRBJ1-1; perhaps TRBD1 as D (6 bases). Trimming pared 5 bases from V and 3 bases from J, leaving 10 bases between. Germline V lookup: CDR1 SEHNR, CDR2 FQNEAQ (reference sequence). The CDR3 covers 13 residues. CDR3 loop: CASSPGEYTEAFF. The CDR3 DNA reads as TGTGCCAGCAGCCCAGGGGAGTACACTGAAGCTTTCTTT.

The rearrangement joins TRBV28 to TRBJ2-1; D call uncertain. The CDR3 contains 13 residues. Per the germline V gene, CDR1 is MDHEN and CDR2 is SYDVKM. The germline V and J ends were trimmed by 4 bases and 3 bases, with 7 bases remaining between them. As DNA, the CDR3 is TGTGCCAGCAGTTCCCCTAACTACAATGAGCAGTTCTTC. Protein: CASSSPNYNEQFF.

The CDR3 is CASSVGGSSYNEQFF. CDR3 DNA: TGTGCCAGCAGTGTTGGGGGTAGCTCCTACAATGAGCAGTTCTTC. The rearrangement uses TRBV2 and TRBJ2-1, with D perhaps TRBD1 or TRBD2 (5 bases each). V was clipped by 4 bases and J by 0 bases, with 10 bases between them. Germline values: CDR1 SNHLY, CDR2 FYNNEI. This CDR3 is built from 15 residues.

DNA for the CDR3: TGTGCCAGCAGTGTTAAGGGCGGTAAAGGAAACACCATATATTTT. Its protein product is CASSVKGGKGNTIYF. V is TRBV2 and J is TRBJ1-3; D not resolved. Germline CDR1 reads SNHLY; CDR2 reads FYNNEI. The V gene lost 4 bases and the J gene lost 4 bases, with 14 bases spanning the gap. This CDR3 is 15 amino acids long.

The gene calls are TRBV11-2 and TRBJ2-5, with no clear D. From germline, CDR1 is SGHAT and CDR2 FQNNGV. Deletions cut 3 bases from V and 5 bases from J, with 19 bases between. This CDR3 spans 16 amino acids. The CDR3 sequence is CASSFYGGSVSETQYF. CDR3 sequence (DNA): TGTGCCAGCAGCTTTTACGGCGGTTCGGTGTCGGAGACCCAGTACTTC.

This chain connects TRBV23-1 to TRBJ2-6; the D call may be TRBD1 or TRBD2 (5 bases each). TRBV23-1 is given ORF status, its function remaining uncertain. Trimming pared 4 bases from V and 2 bases from J, leaving 15 bases between. The CDR3 loop spans 17 amino acids. The CDR3 protein is CASSRGSTRAGANVLTF. The CDR3 bases are TGCGCCAGCAGTCGGGGGAGTACCCGGGCTGGGGCCAACGTCCTGACTTTC.

V is TRBV30 and J is TRBJ1-3; D is uncertain. Deletions cut 0 bases from V and 4 bases from J, with 7 bases between. The CDR3 has 13 amino acids. Germline values: CDR1 GTSNPN, CDR2 SVGIG (reference sequence). CDR3 bases: TGTGCCTGGAGTGTAAATCCGGGAAACACCATATATTTT. It encodes CAWSVNPGNTIYF.

In this sample, this clone turned up once. This chain uses TRBV27 with TRBJ1-4; no clear D gene. CDR3 size: 14 residues. Trimming took off 2 bases at V and 2 bases at J, with 6 bases between the two ends. Germline V CDR1 and CDR2: MNHEY, SMNVEV (reference sequence). CDR3 protein: CASSLGSTNEKLFF. CDR3 bases: TGTGCCAGCAGTTTAGGCAGTACTAATGAAAAACTGTTTTTT.

Of note for this clone: Other nucleotide sequences from this sample produce the same CDR3. This chain joins TRBV7-9 and TRBJ2-7, with D unresolved. V lost 2 bases and J lost 1, with 6 bases in between. This CDR3 is 13 amino acids long. Looked up from germline, CDR1 is SEHNR and CDR2 is FQNEAQ (reference sequence). CDR3 sequence: CASSLRNSYEQYF. CDR3 in DNA: TGTGCCAGCAGCTTAAGAAATTCCTACGAGCAGTACTTC.

The chain carries TRBV19 and TRBJ2-1; TRBD1 aligns across 9 bases. The CDR3 sequence is 13 residues long. The junction had 5 bases not matched to a gene; V was cut back by 7 bases and J by 7 bases. CDR1 LNHDA and CDR2 SQIVND come from the germline V gene (reference sequence). CDR3 DNA: TGTGCCAGTACCGACAGGGGGGGTAATGAGCAGTTCTTC. This encodes CASTDRGGNEQFF.

The rearrangement uses TRBV3-1 (or the pseudogene TRBV3-2) and TRBJ1-3, with D possibly TRBD1 on 5 matching bases. The CDR3 contains 14 residues. Germline values: CDR1 LGHDT, CDR2 YNNKEL (reference sequence). V was pared by 1 base and J by 5 bases, with 9 bases between. The CDR3 nucleotides read TGTGCCAGCAGCCAAGGAGGGGCCCGAAACACCATATATTTT. As protein: CASSQGGARNTIYF.

The genes are TRBV10-3 and TRBJ1-2; perhaps TRBD1 as D (5 bases). Germline V gene lookup returns CDR1 ENHRY and CDR2 SYGVKD. The V and J ends lost 6 bases and 3 bases respectively, with 8 bases between them. The CDR3 is 12 residues long. CDR3 coding DNA: TGTGCCATCAGGGGGCAGGACTATGGCTACACCTTC. It specifies CAIRGQDYGYTF.

This chain uses TRBV28 with TRBJ1-1, with 11 bases identical to TRBD1. From germline, CDR1 is MDHEN and CDR2 SYDVKM. CDR3 length: 14 amino acids. V gave up 4 bases and J gave up 4 bases; unmatched junction bases: 2. CDR3 DNA: TGTGCCAGCAGTTCCGGACAGGGGGCCACTGAAGCTTTCTTT. It encodes CASSSGQGATEAFF.

This chain uses TRBV23-1 with TRBJ1-6; 11 nucleotides align to TRBD1. TRBV23-1 counts as an open reading frame of uncertain function. The CDR3 runs 17 residues. V trimming: 2 bases; J trimming: 6 bases; junction bases outside the gene matches: 6. The CDR3 bases are TGCGCCAGCAGTCAAAGTACGGGGACAGGGGGTAATTCACCCCTCCACTTT. Amino acids: CASSQSTGTGGNSPLHF.

This chain uses TRBV28 with TRBJ2-7; D might be TRBD1 or TRBD2, each matching 5 bases. The germline V gene has CDR1 MDHEN and CDR2 SYDVKM. Trimming removed 5 bases at V and 4 bases at J, with 15 bases between. The CDR3 is 14 residues long. CDR3 in amino acids: CASSTGTDWYEQYF. The CDR3 nucleotides are TGTGCCAGCAGTACCGGGACGGACTGGTACGAGCAGTACTTC.

This chain uses TRBV5-5 with TRBJ1-2; possible D gene TRBD1, 6 bases. The length of the CDR3 is 13 residues. Germline CDR1 SGHKS, CDR2 YYEKEE (reference sequence). Trimming stripped 0 bases from V and 6 bases from J, with 9 bases between. The CDR3 spells CASSLGTAHGYTF. The CDR3 region has the DNA TGTGCCAGCAGCTTGGGGACAGCACATGGCTACACCTTC. Full variable domain (remainder filled in from reference TRBV5-5 and TRBJ1-2): DAGVTQSPTHLIKTRGQQVTLRCSPISGHKSVSWYQQVLGQGPQFIFQYYEKEERGRGNFPDRFSARQFPNYSSELNVNALLLGDSALYLCASSLGTAHGYTFGSGTRLTVV.

This clone was recorded only once. This chain joins TRBV4-3 and TRBJ2-3, with unresolved D. The V end was cut by 0 bases, the J end by 3 bases, with 16 bases between. Germline CDR1 LGHNA, CDR2 YSLEER. There are 17 residues in the CDR3. The CDR3 is CASSQEVAGAPTDTQYF. The CDR3 nucleotides are TGCGCCAGCAGCCAAGAGGTGGCAGGCGCCCCAACAGATACGCAGTATTTT.

V gene TRBV28 combines with J gene TRBJ1-2; 8 bases fit TRBD1. This CDR3 is built from 16 residues. Unmatched junction bases numbered 11, after V lost 5 bases and J lost 3 bases. CDR1 is MDHEN and CDR2 is SYDVKM in the germline V gene. DNA for the CDR3: TGTGCCAGCAGTATGCCGACAGGGGAGATCTACTATGGCTACACCTTC. It encodes CASSMPTGEIYYGYTF.

The rearrangement uses TRBV6-2 or TRBV6-3 and TRBJ1-5; D remains ambiguous. Per germline, CDR1 MNHEY and CDR2 SVGEGT. V shed 2 bases and J shed 0 bases, with 5 bases lying between them. The CDR3 sequence is 14 residues long. The chain's CDR3 is CASSYRRSNQPQHF. CDR3 nucleotide sequence: TGTGCCAGCAGTTACCGGCGTAGCAATCAGCCCCAGCATTTT.

The chain has TRBV7-2 and TRBJ2-5; 7 bases fit TRBD2. V lost 1 base and J lost 5; bases outside the gene matches: 7. The CDR3 consists of 15 residues. CDR1 and CDR2 from the germline V gene are SGHTA and FQGNSA. CDR3 sequence (DNA): TGTGCCAGCAGCTTAGTTGGACTAGTTTTGGAGACCCAGTACTTC. Residues: CASSLVGLVLETQYF.

The chain is built from TRBV19 and TRBJ1-5; D might be TRBD1 (5 bases). The CDR3 has 14 residues. V dropped 3 bases and J dropped 1 base, with 7 bases sitting between them. The germline gives CDR1 LNHDA, CDR2 SQIVND (reference sequence). DNA of the CDR3: TGTGCCAGTAGTATCAGGGACAGCAATCAGCCCCAGCATTTT. Its translation is CASSIRDSNQPQHF.

The rearrangement uses TRBV18 and TRBJ2-4; TRBD1 matches 9 bases. Germline trimming cut 0 bases from V and 3 bases from J; bases unmatched to any gene: 0. The CDR3 has 15 residues. Germline lookup yields CDR1 KGHSH and CDR2 LQKENI. The CDR3 DNA reads TGTGCCAGCTCACCACCGGACAGGGGCAAAAACATTCAGTACTTC. This codes for CASSPPDRGKNIQYF.